This entry concerns a single T cell receptor beta chain. This entry comes from a study of blood T cell repertoires in COVID-19. Study context: Sources were T cells, B-cell-depleted T cells, or PBMCs; the material itself was cDNA or gDNA.

Germline V gene data show CDR1 as SGHRS and CDR2 as YFSETQ. CDR3 length equals 17 residues. J gave up 6 bases and V 1 base, and 14 bases lay outside the gene matches. Assay used: immunoSEQ multiplex PCR; TCRdb lists only in-frame clones, some missing. This table holds over 250,000 clones, roughly nine tenths found once. Individuals drawn from under 30 US areas were roughly 18 to 95 years old. The recovered donors of Cohort 3 showed two negative PCRs, clearance, or symptom resolution. What was sequenced was PBMCs or T cells enriched from blood (not recorded which). This chain connects TRBV5-1 to TRBJ2-3; TRBD1 matches 7 bases. This TCR came from a woman younger than 35 who had recovered from COVID-19. The CDR3 DNA is TGCGCCAGCAGCTTGTCGCGGACAGGAAATATGATGGATACGCAGTATTTT. Amino acid sequence: CASSLSRTGNMMDTQYF.